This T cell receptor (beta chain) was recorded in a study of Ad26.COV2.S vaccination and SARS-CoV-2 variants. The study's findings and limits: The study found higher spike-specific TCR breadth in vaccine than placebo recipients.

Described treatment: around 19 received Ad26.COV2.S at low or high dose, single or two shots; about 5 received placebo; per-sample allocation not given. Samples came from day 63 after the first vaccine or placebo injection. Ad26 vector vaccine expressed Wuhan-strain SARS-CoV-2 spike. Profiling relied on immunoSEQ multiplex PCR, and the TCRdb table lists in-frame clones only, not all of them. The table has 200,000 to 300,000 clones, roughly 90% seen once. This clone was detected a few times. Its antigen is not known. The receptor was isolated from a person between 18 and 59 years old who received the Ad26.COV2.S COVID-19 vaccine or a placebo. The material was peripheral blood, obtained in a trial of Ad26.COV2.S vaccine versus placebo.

The CDR3 spells CASSPIAGGPTDTQYF. The DNA for the CDR3 is TGTGCCAGCAGCCCCATAGCGGGGGGCCCCACAGATACGCAGTATTTT. The chain couples TRBV7-3 to TRBJ2-3, with 10 bases fitting TRBD2. In germline, CDR1 is SGHTA, CDR2 FQGTGA. This CDR3 is built from 16 residues. The V gene end was trimmed by 5 bases and the J gene end by 2 bases; junction bases not matched to a gene: 7.